These 18 T cell receptor beta chains came from one sample sequenced in a study of CD8+ T cells in alopecia areata (dated by TCRdb to the late 2010s). The library was obtained by the immunoSEQ multiplex PCR assay. To provide template for TCR sequencing, every sample had RNA extracted and reverse transcribed into cDNA. This immuneACCESS table, as held by TCRdb, lists in-frame sequences with V and J called but not all clones. Of the missing ones, under half trace to an unresolved V gene in checked studies; the others have no known cause. This sample is represented by about 200,000 clones; approximately 60% of them were singletons. The biggest ten clones account for nearly 5% of the sample. Specimen: CD8+ T cells sorted from blood. The receptor set was obtained from a human donor in good health.

The chain recombines TRBV2 with TRBJ1-5; D is perhaps TRBD1 (6 bases). CDR3 size: 14 residues. Trimming stripped 7 bases from V and 6 bases from J, with 16 bases between. Germline V gives CDR1 SNHLY, CDR2 FYNNEI. The CDR3 coding sequence is TGTGCCAGCATCAAGGAGGGGGGAGGTCAGCCCCAGCATTTT. Protein: CASIKEGGGQPQHF.

This clone appeared once. This chain links TRBV5-6 with TRBJ1-1; D gene unclear. The germline V gene encodes CDR1 SGHDT and CDR2 YYEEEE. V lost 0 bases to trimming and J lost 4 bases, with 13 bases between them. CDR3 length equals 15 residues. The CDR3 loop reads CASSLGVVGGTEAFF. The CDR3 coding sequence is TGTGCCAGCAGCTTGGGGGTTGTAGGAGGCACTGAAGCTTTCTTT.

The J gene is TRBJ1-6, the V gene TRBV5-1, with D uncertain. From germline, CDR1 is SGHRS and CDR2 YFSETQ. V was shortened by 4 bases and J by 8 bases, with 10 bases between the two germline ends. The CDR3 has 13 amino acids. Here the CDR3 reads CASSQRTYSPLHF. DNA for the CDR3: TGCGCCAGCAGCCAAAGGACCTATTCACCCCTCCACTTT.

Notes on this clone: A much more abundant neighbour one base away suggests this may be a read error. V and J are TRBV28 and TRBJ2-7; D call uncertain. Germline V gene data show CDR1 as MDHEN and CDR2 as SYDVKM. The CDR3 length is 11 residues. Trimming took 6 bases from V and 3 from J, leaving 6 bases between them. Written as DNA, the CDR3 is TGTGCCAGCAGCACCGACTACGAGCAGTACTTC. Translation: CASSTDYEQYF.

V is TRBV7-9 and J is TRBJ2-1; D remains ambiguous. The CDR3 sequence is 17 residues long. V was clipped by 5 bases and J by 0 bases, with 17 bases between them. Germline CDR1 and CDR2: SEHNR and FQNEAQ (reference sequence). The CDR3 DNA follows: TGTGCCAGCAGCCTACGAGATGTGAGGTTCTCCTACAATGAGCAGTTCTTC. Its protein product is CASSLRDVRFSYNEQFF.

This chain links TRBV13 with TRBJ1-1; tentative D call: TRBD1 (6 bases). The CDR3 is made up of 15 amino acids. Trimming took 5 bases from V and 0 from J, leaving 13 bases between them. CDR1 and CDR2 from the germline V gene are PRHDT and FYEKMQ (reference sequence). CDR3 region: CASSPTGPMNTEAFF. The CDR3 nucleotides are TGTGCCAGCAGCCCGACAGGACCGATGAACACTGAAGCTTTCTTT.

The sample holds one count of this clone. V usage is TRBV27 and J usage is TRBJ1-1; D not certain. The V gene lost 4 bases and the J gene lost 4 bases, with 10 bases spanning the gap. The length of the CDR3 is 13 residues. CDR1 and CDR2 (germline): MNHEY, SMNVEV (reference sequence). The CDR3 loop reads CASSSGFGTEAFF. The DNA of the CDR3 is TGTGCCAGCAGTTCCGGGTTCGGCACTGAAGCTTTCTTT.

J is TRBJ2-5 and V is TRBV11-2, with TRBD2 matching over 15 bases. The CDR3 loop spans 17 amino acids. Germline values: CDR1 SGHAT, CDR2 FQNNGV. With V trimmed by 4 bases and J by 0 bases, 3 bases remained unmatched. CDR3 DNA: TGTGCCAGCAGCTCTCGGACTAGCGGGGGGGACCAAGAGACCCAGTACTTC. As protein: CASSSRTSGGDQETQYF.

The chain carries TRBV5-4 and TRBJ1-1; perhaps TRBD1 as D (6 bases). The germline V and J ends were trimmed by 3 bases and 6 bases, with 9 bases remaining between them. The CDR3 length is 12 residues. The germline V gene encodes CDR1 SGHNT and CDR2 YYREEE (reference sequence). The DNA for the CDR3 is TGTGCCAGCAGCTCCGGGGGGCCTGAAGCTTTCTTT. Amino acid sequence: CASSSGGPEAFF.

The chain is built from TRBV29-1 and TRBJ1-2, with TRBD1 identical over 7 bases. The CDR3 extends over 16 amino acids. V dropped 0 bases and J dropped 4; count of bases not matched to a gene: 11. The germline gives CDR1 SQVTM, CDR2 ANQGSEA. The CDR3 DNA sequence: TGCAGCGTTGAAGAACCTGGTCAGGGGGTAGTCTATGGCTACACCTTC. This codes for CSVEEPGQGVVYGYTF.

This clone appeared a single time. The chain employs TRBV5-1 and TRBJ2-7; unclear D gene. This CDR3 region has 16 residues. Trimming left V 5 bases short and J 2 bases short, with 20 bases between. The V gene's germline CDR1 is SGHRS and CDR2 YFSETQ. The CDR3 spells CASRDGLTDIPYEQYF. DNA of the CDR3: TGCGCCAGCAGGGATGGGTTGACCGACATCCCCTACGAGCAGTACTTC. Full variable domain (missing parts from reference TRBV5-1 and TRBJ2-7): KAGVTQTPRYLIKTRGQQVTLSCSPISGHRSVSWYQQTPGQGLQFLFEYFSETQRNKGNFPGRFSGRQFSNSRSEMNVSTLELGDSALYLCASRDGLTDIPYEQYFGPGTRLTVT.

The chain combines TRBV29-1 with TRBJ1-2; TRBD1 might be the D (5 bases). CDR3 size: 10 residues. V lost 4 bases and J 13 bases, leaving 13 bases between the germline ends. The germline V gene encodes CDR1 SQVTM and CDR2 ANQGSEA. The CDR3 sequence is CSVARRGSTF. CDR3 DNA: TGCAGCGTTGCAAGGAGGGGAAGCACCTTC.

V and J are TRBV27 and TRBJ2-5; the D is unclear. V lost 5 bases and J lost 2, with 12 bases in between. The CDR3 is 14 residues long. Germline V gene data show CDR1 as MNHEY and CDR2 as SMNVEV (reference sequence). As DNA, the CDR3 is TGTGCCAGCAGTCCCACACAGTTACAAGAGACCCAGTACTTC. Translated, it gives CASSPTQLQETQYF.

The rearrangement uses TRBV29-1 and TRBJ2-5; 14 bases agree with TRBD2. This CDR3 has 15 amino acids. V lost 4 bases, J lost 5 bases, and 6 bases stayed unmatched. CDR1 and CDR2 from the germline V gene are SQVTM and ANQGSEA. CDR3: CSVGLAGGPRETQYF. The CDR3 coding sequence is TGCAGCGTTGGACTAGCGGGGGGGCCCCGGGAGACCCAGTACTTC. The full variable domain, completed using reference TRBV29-1 and TRBJ2-5, is SAVISQKPSRDICQRGTSLTIQCQVDSQVTMMFWYRQQPGQSLTLIATANQGSEATYESGFVIDKFPISRPNLTFSTLTVSNMSPEDSSIYLCSVGLAGGPRETQYFGPGTRLLVL.

This sequence joins TRBV5-1 and TRBJ1-1, with 7 bases fitting TRBD1. The germline V gene has CDR1 SGHRS and CDR2 YFSETQ. This CDR3 contains 15 residues. The trim removed 2 bases at V and 8 bases at J, leaving 12 bases unmatched. CDR3 protein: CASSFTTGDQGEAFF. In nucleotides, the CDR3 is TGCGCCAGCAGCTTTACAACAGGGGATCAAGGCGAAGCTTTCTTT.

The CDR3 region is CASSEAPDIPYGYTF. CDR3 nucleotide sequence: TGTGCCAGCAGTGAAGCTCCGGACATCCCCTATGGCTACACCTTC. The V call is TRBV6-1, the J call TRBJ1-2; D might be TRBD1 (5 bases). The germline V gene encodes CDR1 MNHNS and CDR2 SASEGT. Trimming cost V 0 bases and J 4 bases, with 12 bases left between them. The CDR3 has 15 residues.

J is TRBJ2-1 and V is TRBV7-9; D remains unclear. Germline V gene lookup returns CDR1 SEHNR and CDR2 FQNEAQ (reference sequence). The CDR3 totals 12 residues. Between the trimmed V and J ends, which lost 1 base and 8 bases, there was a span of 6 bases. The CDR3: CASSLGNDEQFF. The CDR3 DNA is TGTGCCAGCAGCTTAGGGAACGATGAGCAGTTCTTC.

The chain employs TRBV2 and TRBJ1-1; D may be TRBD1 (6 bases). Germline V gene sequence: CDR1 SNHLY, CDR2 FYNNEI. V lost 10 bases and J lost 4, with 10 bases in between. The CDR3 sequence is 11 residues long. CDR3 residues: CATQGPTEAFF. The CDR3 region has the DNA TGTGCCACCCAGGGGCCCACTGAAGCTTTCTTT.